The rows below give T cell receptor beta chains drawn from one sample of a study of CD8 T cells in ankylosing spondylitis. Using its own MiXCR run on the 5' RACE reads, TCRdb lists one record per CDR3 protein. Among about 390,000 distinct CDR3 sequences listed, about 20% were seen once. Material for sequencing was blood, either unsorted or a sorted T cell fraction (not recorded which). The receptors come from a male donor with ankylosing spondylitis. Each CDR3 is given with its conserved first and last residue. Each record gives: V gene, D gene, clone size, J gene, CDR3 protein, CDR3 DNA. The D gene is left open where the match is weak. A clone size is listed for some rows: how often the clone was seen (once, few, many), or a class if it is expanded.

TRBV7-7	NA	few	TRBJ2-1	CASSFSAGNNEQFF	TGTGCCAGCAGCTTTTCAGCGGGTAACAATGAGCAGTTCTTC
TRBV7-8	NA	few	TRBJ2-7	CASSLDHQSYEQYF	TGTGCCAGCAGCTTAGACCACCAATCTTACGAGCAGTACTTC
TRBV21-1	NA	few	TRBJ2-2	CASSPRTSGEGAGELFF	TGTGCCAGCAGCCCGCGCACTAGCGGGGAGGGCGCCGGGGAGCTGTTTTTT
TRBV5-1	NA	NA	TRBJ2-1	CASSLGTGDYNEQFF	TGCGCCAGCAGCTTGGGCACCGGGGATTACAATGAGCAGTTCTTC
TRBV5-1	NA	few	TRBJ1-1	CASSFSAGENTEAFF	TGCGCCAGCAGCTTTTCCGCAGGGGAAAACACTGAAGCTTTCTTT
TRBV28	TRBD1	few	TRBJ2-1	CASSTTGTGGWTEQFF	TGTGCCAGCAGTACAACCGGGACAGGGGGTTGGACTGAGCAGTTCTTC
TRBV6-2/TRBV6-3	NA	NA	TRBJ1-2	CASSSEIQSYGYTF	TGTGCCAGCAGTTCGGAGATTCAATCCTATGGCTACACCTTC
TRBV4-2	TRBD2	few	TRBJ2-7	CASSQASGRSPHEQYF	TGTGCCAGCAGCCAGGCTAGCGGGAGATCCCCCCACGAGCAGTACTTC
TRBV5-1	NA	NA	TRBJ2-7	CASSLQGRGTYEQYF	TGCGCCAGCAGCTTGCAGGGGCGAGGGACCTACGAGCAGTACTTC
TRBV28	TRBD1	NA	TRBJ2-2	CASSLTGAHTGELFF	TGTGCCAGCAGTTTGACAGGGGCCCACACCGGGGAGCTGTTTTTT
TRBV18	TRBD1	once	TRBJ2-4	CASSPGTGGPGGNIQYF	TGTGCCAGCTCACCAGGGACAGGGGGACCTGGGGGAAACATTCAGTACTTC
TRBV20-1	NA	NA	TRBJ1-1	CSARAFRAAGETEAFF	TGCAGTGCTAGAGCTTTTCGGGCGGCAGGGGAAACTGAAGCTTTCTTT
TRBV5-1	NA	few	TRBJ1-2	CASSTGPFGDSTYYGYTF	TGCGCCAGCAGCACGGGACCTTTTGGGGACTCGACATACTATGGCTACACCTTC
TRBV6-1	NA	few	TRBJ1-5	CASSQRGVGNQPQHF	TGTGCCAGCAGTCAGAGGGGGGTCGGCAATCAGCCCCAGCATTTT
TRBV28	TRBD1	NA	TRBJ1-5	CASSKSGTGVHQPQHF	TGTGCCAGCAGTAAATCCGGGACAGGGGTGCATCAGCCCCAGCATTTT
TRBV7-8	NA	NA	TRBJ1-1	CASSEQDWSEAFF	TGTGCCAGCAGCGAGCAAGATTGGTCTGAAGCTTTCTTT
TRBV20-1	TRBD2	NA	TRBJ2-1	CSARGLAGPYNEQFF	TGCAGTGCTAGAGGCCTAGCGGGGCCCTACAATGAGCAGTTCTTC
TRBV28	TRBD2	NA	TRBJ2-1	CASSSTSGGTGNEQFF	TGTGCCAGCAGTTCCACTAGCGGGGGTACCGGCAATGAGCAGTTCTTC
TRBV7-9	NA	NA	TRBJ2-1	CASSLNSDPHEQFF	TGTGCCAGCAGCTTAAATAGCGACCCCCATGAGCAGTTCTTC
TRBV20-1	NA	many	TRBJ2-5	CSASPPLIQETQYF	TGCAGTGCTTCTCCCCCCCTGATCCAAGAGACCCAGTACTTC
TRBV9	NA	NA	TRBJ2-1	CASSVDFNEQFF	TGTGCCAGCAGCGTAGATTTCAATGAGCAGTTCTTC
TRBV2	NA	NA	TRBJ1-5	CASSETPRNQPQHF	TGTGCCAGCAGTGAAACCCCCCGAAATCAGCCCCAGCATTTT
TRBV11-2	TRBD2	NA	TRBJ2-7	CASSLDLAASSYEQYF	TGTGCCAGCAGCTTGGATCTAGCGGCAAGCTCCTACGAGCAGTACTTC
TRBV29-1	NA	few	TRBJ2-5	CSVGLVGGQETQYF	TGCAGCGTTGGGCTGGTGGGGGGACAAGAGACCCAGTACTTC
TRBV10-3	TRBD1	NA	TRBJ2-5	CAISEGTGSRETQYF	TGTGCCATCAGTGAGGGGACAGGATCTCGGGAGACCCAGTACTTC
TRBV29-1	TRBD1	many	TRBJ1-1	CSVAGTGGSEAFF	TGCAGCGTTGCCGGGACAGGGGGCTCTGAAGCTTTCTTT
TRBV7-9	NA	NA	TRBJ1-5	CASSLSPGLNQPQHF	TGTGCCAGCAGCTTATCCCCTGGGCTCAATCAGCCCCAGCATTTT
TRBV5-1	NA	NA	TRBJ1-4	CASSLGGEKLFF	TGCGCCAGCAGCTTGGGCGGTGAAAAACTGTTTTTT
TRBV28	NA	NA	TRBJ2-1	CASSLMRDEEFF	TGTGCCAGCAGTTTAATGAGGGATGAGGAGTTCTTC
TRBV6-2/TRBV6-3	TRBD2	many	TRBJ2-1	CASSYLAGGVRTNEQFF	TGTGCCAGCAGTTACCTAGCGGGAGGAGTTAGAACAAATGAGCAGTTCTTC